These T cell receptor beta chains were read from a single sample in a study of blood T cell repertoires in COVID-19. TCRdb's copy holds only in-frame clones and misses some; the assay was immunoSEQ multiplex PCR. The sample carries 300,000 or so clones, almost 90% recorded once. Input material: peripheral blood. The receptors were gathered from a woman in her twenties or thirties with COVID-19, enrolled during active disease. Both conserved end residues are part of each CDR3. The order of the fields is CDR3 protein, J gene, V gene.

cdr3_aa: CASSLSAQGIEQYF; j_call: TRBJ2-7; v_call: TRBV5-1
cdr3_aa: CASSFDSDTQYF; j_call: TRBJ2-3; v_call: TRBV11-2
cdr3_aa: CASSLFQGNYNEQFF; j_call: TRBJ2-1; v_call: TRBV11-2
cdr3_aa: CASSELGTGGNYGYTF; j_call: TRBJ1-2; v_call: TRBV25-1
cdr3_aa: CASSPQLDQPQHF; j_call: TRBJ1-5; v_call: TRBV6-5
cdr3_aa: CSVESQGLSVTFF; j_call: TRBJ1-1; v_call: TRBV29-1
cdr3_aa: CSASSSGRNNEQFF; j_call: TRBJ2-1; v_call: TRBV20-1
cdr3_aa: CASSLAGGQPEKGYTF; j_call: TRBJ1-2; v_call: TRBV28
cdr3_aa: CSVKTGITYGYTF; j_call: TRBJ1-2; v_call: TRBV29-1
cdr3_aa: CASSISSAALSSYNEQFF; j_call: TRBJ2-1; v_call: TRBV19
cdr3_aa: CASSPFRGLGTEAFF; j_call: TRBJ1-1; v_call: TRBV27
cdr3_aa: CASRRLLTDTQYF; j_call: TRBJ2-3; v_call: TRBV7-8
cdr3_aa: CASSGQTGNSYNEQFF; j_call: TRBJ2-1; v_call: TRBV9
cdr3_aa: CASSPSGTSASSGANVLTF; j_call: TRBJ2-6; v_call: TRBV19
cdr3_aa: CASSGQGMNTEAFF; j_call: TRBJ1-1; v_call: TRBV28
cdr3_aa: CASSTGTIPEAFF; j_call: TRBJ1-1; v_call: TRBV6-5
cdr3_aa: CASRGDETQYF; j_call: TRBJ2-5; v_call: TRBV6-5
cdr3_aa: CASSQNRGQETQYF; j_call: TRBJ2-5; v_call: TRBV3-1/TRBV3-2
cdr3_aa: CASSQEGLAGNNEQFF; j_call: TRBJ2-1; v_call: TRBV4-1
cdr3_aa: CASSVGLAGNEQFF; j_call: TRBJ2-1; v_call: TRBV11-3